This T cell receptor (beta chain) was sequenced for a study of T cell responses to AZD1222 COVID-19 vaccine. Produced via immunoSEQ multiplex PCR; TCRdb's table is partial and in-frame only. The table includes approximately 150,000 clones, 94% detected once. Germline CDR1 SGHNT, CDR2 YYREEE (reference sequence). V lost 4 bases and J lost 3; bases outside the gene matches: 16. This CDR3 has 18 residues. The chain recombines TRBV5-4 with TRBJ2-7; the match to TRBD2 covers 10 bases. Material: peripheral blood, obtained 28 days after the second AZD1222 dose. The TCR sequence derives from an adult who received the AZD1222 COVID-19 vaccine. The CDR3 loop is CASSPDLLPSGSIYEQYF. As DNA, the CDR3 is TGTGCCAGCAGCCCCGACCTCTTGCCTAGCGGGAGTATCTACGAGCAGTACTTC.